Shown below are 13 T cell receptor beta chains from a single sample sequenced in a study of blood T cell repertoires in COVID-19. Generated by immunoSEQ multiplex PCR, the TCRdb table keeps only in-frame clones and is missing some. This table holds approximately 280,000 clones, roughly 91% found once. The source material was peripheral blood. The source of these receptors is a man aged 35 to 55 with acute or convalescent COVID-19.

The chain couples TRBV9 to TRBJ2-1, with a weak D call TRBD2 (5 bases). From germline, CDR1 is SGDLS and CDR2 YYNGEE. This CDR3 spans 15 amino acids. The V end lost 5 bases, the J end lost 2 bases, and 14 bases lay between the germline ends. The CDR3 reads CASSAGSLPYNEQFF. The DNA of the CDR3 is TGTGCCAGCAGTGCGGGTTCCCTCCCCTACAATGAGCAGTTCTTC.

The chain employs TRBV19 and TRBJ1-1; TRBD1 is a possible D gene (5 bases). The germline gives CDR1 LNHDA, CDR2 SQIVND (reference sequence). The CDR3 is 15 residues long. Trimming pared 6 bases from V and 3 bases from J, leaving 17 bases between. CDR3 region: CASRDQTQEYTEAFF. The DNA for the CDR3 is TGTGCCAGTAGAGACCAGACACAGGAATACACTGAAGCTTTCTTT. The whole variable domain, remainder taken from reference TRBV19 and TRBJ1-1, is DGGITQSPKYLFRKEGQNVTLSCEQNLNHDAMYWYRQDPGQGLRLIYYSQIVNDFQKGDIAEGYSVSREKKESFPLTVTSAQKNPTAFYLCASRDQTQEYTEAFFGQGTRLTVV.

This sequence joins TRBV20-1 and TRBJ1-2; weak D call: TRBD1 (5 bases). Between the trimmed V and J ends, which lost 3 bases and 8 bases, there was a span of 13 bases. Germline CDR1 and CDR2: DFQATT and SNEGSKA (reference sequence). CDR3 size: 12 residues. The CDR3 loop reads CSASGRGGGYTF. CDR3 DNA: TGCAGTGCTAGTGGAAGGGGAGGAGGCTACACCTTC.

The chain has TRBV20-1 and TRBJ2-7; 8 bases are shared with TRBD2. Per germline, CDR1 DFQATT and CDR2 SNEGSKA (reference sequence). This CDR3 has 11 residues. J gave up 5 bases and V 6 bases, and 3 bases lay outside the gene matches. CDR3 nucleotides: TGCAGTGCCACGCGGGGGGACGAGCAGTACTTC. The encoded protein is CSATRGDEQYF.

The rearrangement links TRBV6-5 to TRBJ1-2, with 8 bases identical to TRBD1. The CDR3 length is 12 residues. The germline V gene has CDR1 MNHEY and CDR2 SVGAGI. Germline trimming cut 6 bases from V and 6 bases from J; bases unmatched to any gene: 3. CDR3 region: CASRRTGNGYTF. The CDR3, as DNA: TGTGCCAGCAGGAGGACAGGGAATGGCTACACCTTC.

The chain recombines TRBV10-3 with TRBJ2-3; 9 bases match TRBD1. The V and J ends lost 5 bases and 2 bases, in that order; junction bases with no gene match: 5. CDR1 and CDR2 (germline): ENHRY, SYGVKD. The CDR3 has 15 amino acids. The CDR3 DNA reads TGTGCCATCAGTTCACAGGGGGCAGACACAGATACGCAGTATTTT. It codes for CAISSQGADTDTQYF.

The chain is built from TRBV9 and TRBJ1-2, with D perhaps matching TRBD1 (6 bases). This CDR3 is built from 12 residues. The ends were cut back, 2 bases at V and 4 bases at J, with 6 bases in the middle. Germline V CDR1 and CDR2: SGDLS, YYNGEE. The CDR3 DNA reads TGTGCCAGCAGCGTCAGGGGCTATGGCTACACCTTC. This gives the protein CASSVRGYGYTF.

The CDR3 sequence: CASSATTLNTEAFF. The CDR3 DNA is TGTGCCAGCAGCGCGACTACTTTGAACACTGAAGCTTTCTTT. The chain is built from TRBV2 and TRBJ1-1; D is unresolved. V was clipped by 6 bases and J by 0 bases, with 11 bases between them. CDR3 length equals 14 residues. Germline CDR1 is SNHLY and CDR2 is FYNNEI.

The J gene is TRBJ1-1, the V gene TRBV6-4; 7 positions agree with TRBD1. This CDR3 region has 15 residues. V lost 6 bases, J lost 3 bases, and 10 bases stayed unmatched. Germline values: CDR1 MRHNA, CDR2 SNTAGT. This chain's CDR3 is CASSGDRDRYTEAFF. The CDR3 DNA is TGTGCCAGCAGCGGAGACAGGGACCGATACACTGAAGCTTTCTTT.

This clone was counted between two and nine times. The rearrangement links TRBV5-1 to TRBJ1-1, with unresolved D. CDR1 is SGHRS, CDR2 YFSETQ, per germline. The CDR3 has 13 amino acids. V lost 4 bases to trimming and J lost 0 bases, with 7 bases between them. CDR3: CASSPSVNTEAFF. CDR3 in DNA: TGCGCCAGCAGCCCGAGCGTGAACACTGAAGCTTTCTTT.

The chain joins TRBV2 to TRBJ2-1, with 10 bases lining up with TRBD2. The V segment lost 7 bases and the J segment 7 bases; nucleotides outside the gene matches: 10. Germline-derived CDR1 and CDR2 are SNHLY and FYNNEI. CDR3 length equals 15 residues. The CDR3 nucleotides are TGTGCCAGCAAAACTCGTCTAGCGGGGGAGAATGAGCAGTTCTTC. Its translation is CASKTRLAGENEQFF.

The rearrangement joins TRBV19 to TRBJ2-6; tentatively, D is TRBD1 (6 bases). V dropped 6 bases and J dropped 0 bases, with 18 bases sitting between them. The CDR3 is 18 amino acids. The germline gives CDR1 LNHDA, CDR2 SQIVND (reference sequence). The CDR3 sequence: CASRIQGYALSGANVLTF. Here the CDR3 DNA reads TGTGCCAGTAGAATACAGGGATACGCACTCTCTGGGGCCAACGTCCTGACTTTC.

The chain has TRBV5-1 and TRBJ2-3, with 7 bases fitting TRBD1. The CDR3 has 16 residues. Unmatched junction bases numbered 6, after V lost 0 bases and J lost 2 bases. The germline V gene has CDR1 SGHRS and CDR2 YFSETQ. CDR3 residues: CASSLATTGTTDTQYF. CDR3 nucleotide sequence: TGCGCCAGCAGCTTGGCGACGACAGGGACCACAGATACGCAGTATTTT. Full variable domain (missing parts from reference TRBV5-1 and TRBJ2-3): KAGVTQTPRYLIKTRGQQVTLSCSPISGHRSVSWYQQTPGQGLQFLFEYFSETQRNKGNFPGRFSGRQFSNSRSEMNVSTLELGDSALYLCASSLATTGTTDTQYFGPGTRLTVL.